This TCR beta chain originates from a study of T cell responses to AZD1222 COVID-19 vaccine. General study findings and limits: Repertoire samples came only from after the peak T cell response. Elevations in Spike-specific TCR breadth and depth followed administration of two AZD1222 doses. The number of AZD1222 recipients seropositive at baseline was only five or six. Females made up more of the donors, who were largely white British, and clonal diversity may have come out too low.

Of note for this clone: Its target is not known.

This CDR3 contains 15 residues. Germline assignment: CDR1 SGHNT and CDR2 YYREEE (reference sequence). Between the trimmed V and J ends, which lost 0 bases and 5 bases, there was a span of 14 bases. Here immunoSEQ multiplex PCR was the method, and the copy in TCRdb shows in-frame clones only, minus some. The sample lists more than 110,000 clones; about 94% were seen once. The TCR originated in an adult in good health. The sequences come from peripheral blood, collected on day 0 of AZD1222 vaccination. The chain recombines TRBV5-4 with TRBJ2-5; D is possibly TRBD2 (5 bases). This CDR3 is CASSLVEGRTETQYF. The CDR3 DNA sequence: TGTGCCAGCAGCTTGGTTGAGGGCCGGACGGAGACCCAGTACTTC.